The 15 T cell receptor beta chains listed next were all sequenced from one sample in a study of identical twins. TCRdb independently ran MiXCR on the 5' RACE reads; one entry per CDR3 protein. The sample carries about 280,000 distinct CDR3 sequences, under 9.5% recorded once. This sample was also put to use in a study of yellow fever vaccine responses in identical twins.

Sample: memory (CD45RO+) T cells sorted from blood. The receptors here all came from a young woman in good health.

The CDR3 is CASSQSIGRDYEQYV. The CDR3 DNA is TGCGCCAGCAGTCAATCTATCGGTAGAGACTACGAGCAGTACGTC. The chain carries TRBV23-1 and TRBJ2-7; D is ambiguous. TRBV23-1 belongs to the ORF category, with a function that is uncertain. The CDR3 runs to 15 residues. V dropped 0 bases and J dropped 3 bases, with 12 bases sitting between them.

The chain carries TRBV3-1 and TRBJ2-1, with D possibly TRBD1 on 6 matching bases. Trimming shortened V by 11 bases and J by 1 base, and 24 bases separated the two germline ends. The CDR3 spans 17 residues. Germline V CDR1 and CDR2: LGHDT, YNNKEL (reference sequence). This CDR3 is CACSPRLLGASYNEQFF. The CDR3 DNA follows: TGTGCCTGCTCCCCACGGTTACTGGGGGCATCCTACAATGAGCAGTTCTTC.

This sequence joins TRBV20-1 and TRBJ1-2; D uncertain. Trimming shortened V by 3 bases and J by 0 bases, and 5 bases separated the two germline ends. Germline V gene data show CDR1 as DFQATT and CDR2 as SNEGSKA (reference sequence). The CDR3 contains 12 residues. The CDR3 region has the DNA TGCAGTGCTAGCAGCACTAACTATGGCTACACCTTC. This gives the protein CSASSTNYGYTF.

The table lists this clonotype with a few counts. The rearrangement uses TRBV5-1 and TRBJ1-1; D might be TRBD1 (5 bases). V shed 3 bases and J shed 0 bases, with 12 bases lying between them. The germline V gene encodes CDR1 SGHRS and CDR2 YFSETQ. This CDR3 region has 15 residues. The CDR3 coding sequence is TGCGCCAGCAGCTCAGGGACGGCTCTGAACACTGAAGCTTTCTTT. This gives the protein CASSSGTALNTEAFF. Full variable domain (outside the CDR3, taken from reference TRBV5-1 and TRBJ1-1): KAGVTQTPRYLIKTRGQQVTLSCSPISGHRSVSWYQQTPGQGLQFLFEYFSETQRNKGNFPGRFSGRQFSNSRSEMNVSTLELGDSALYLCASSSGTALNTEAFFGQGTRLTVV.

This rearrangement joins TRBV4-1 to TRBJ2-7; a weak D match, TRBD1 (6 bases). The CDR3 runs 14 residues. Germline-derived CDR1 and CDR2 are MGHRA and YSYEKL. The V end lost 4 bases, the J end lost 2 bases, and 12 bases lay between the germline ends. The chain's CDR3 is CASSLTGPPYEQYF. CDR3 nucleotides: TGCGCCAGCAGCCTTACAGGGCCCCCCTACGAGCAGTACTTC.

The genes are TRBV5-1 and TRBJ2-2; D gene uncertain. The CDR3 totals 16 residues. V gave up 4 bases and J gave up 0 bases, with 13 bases separating them. Germline CDR1 SGHRS, CDR2 YFSETQ. The CDR3 reads CASSPRSFANTGELFF. CDR3 nucleotides: TGCGCCAGCAGCCCGAGGTCCTTCGCGAACACCGGGGAGCTGTTTTTT.

This clonotype was detected only a few times. The chain is built from TRBV20-1 and TRBJ1-2; no definite D call. This CDR3 region has 16 residues. Trimming took off 0 bases at V and 0 bases at J, with 14 bases between the two ends. Germline CDR1 reads DFQATT; CDR2 reads SNEGSKA (reference sequence). The CDR3 sequence is CSARDRPEQANYGYTF. The CDR3 nucleotides read TGCAGTGCTAGAGATCGACCTGAACAAGCTAACTATGGCTACACCTTC.

This clonotype has more than one count but fewer than ten. CDR3: CASSSGGTRPFF. CDR3 DNA sequence: TGTGCCAGCAGCAGTGGGGGGACTAGGCCGTTCTTC. The genes are TRBV7-9 and TRBJ2-1, with TRBD2 matching over 8 bases. In germline, CDR1 is SEHNR, CDR2 FQNEAQ (reference sequence). This CDR3 is built from 12 residues. V lost 5 bases, J lost 15 bases, and 9 bases stayed unmatched.

This clonotype was counted many times. V and J are TRBV7-3 and TRBJ2-3; 12 nucleotides align to TRBD2. V trimming: 5 bases; J trimming: 0 bases; junction bases outside the gene matches: 12. Per the germline V gene, CDR1 is SGHTA and CDR2 is FQGTGA. The CDR3 extends over 19 amino acids. CDR3 in amino acids: CASSPLPTGLAGSTDTQYF. The CDR3 region has the DNA TGTGCCAGCAGCCCCCTCCCTACCGGACTAGCGGGAAGCACAGATACGCAGTATTTT.

This clonotype came up a few times. The chain uses TRBV7-6 and TRBJ2-1; D may be TRBD1 or TRBD2 (5 bases each). The V gene lost 5 bases and the J gene lost 2 bases, with 10 bases spanning the gap. The CDR3 is 14 amino acids. CDR1 is SGHVS and CDR2 is FNYEAQ in the germline V gene. CDR3 bases: TGTGCCAGCAGCCCCGGGGCGGCCTACAATGAGCAGTTCTTC. It yields the protein CASSPGAAYNEQFF.

Ten or more counts support this clonotype. CDR3 residues: CASSIGAPQETQYF. The CDR3 DNA follows: TGCGCCAGCAGTATCGGGGCCCCACAAGAGACCCAGTACTTC. The chain links TRBV5-1 to TRBJ2-5; possibly TRBD1 or TRBD2 for D (5 bases each). V was shortened by 5 bases and J by 2 bases, with 13 bases between the two germline ends. CDR3 length: 14 residues. CDR1 is SGHRS and CDR2 is YFSETQ in the germline V gene.

Ten or more counts support this clonotype. The chain joins TRBV28 to TRBJ2-1, with 8 bases identical to TRBD1. The CDR3 sequence is 15 residues long. V dropped 5 bases and J dropped 8; count of bases not matched to a gene: 11. Germline values: CDR1 MDHEN, CDR2 SYDVKM. This CDR3 reads CASSLGQGVRDEQFF. DNA of the CDR3: TGTGCCAGCAGTCTTGGACAGGGAGTCAGGGATGAGCAGTTCTTC.

This clonotype was found a few times. In nucleotides, the CDR3 is TGCGCCAGCCTCCGGACTAGTAATAATGAGCAGTTCTTC. Its translation is CASLRTSNNEQFF. V and J are TRBV5-1 and TRBJ2-1; 7 nucleotides align to TRBD2. The CDR3 runs 13 residues. Germline CDR1 SGHRS, CDR2 YFSETQ. The J segment lost 7 bases and the V segment lost 7 bases, leaving 8 bases of the junction unmatched. Filled out from reference TRBV5-1 and TRBJ2-1, the complete variable domain reads KAGVTQTPRYLIKTRGQQVTLSCSPISGHRSVSWYQQTPGQGLQFLFEYFSETQRNKGNFPGRFSGRQFSNSRSEMNVSTLELGDSALYLCASLRTSNNEQFFGPGTRLTVL.

This clonotype appeared a few times. CDR3 bases: TGTGCCAGCAGTTACTCACTAGAACTCTACGAGCAGTACTTC. Translating it yields CASSYSLELYEQYF. The chain links TRBV6-5 to TRBJ2-7; TRBD2 might be the D (5 bases). The CDR3 consists of 14 residues. V lost 0 bases and J 3 bases, leaving 9 bases between the germline ends. CDR1 is MNHEY and CDR2 is SVGAGI in the germline V gene.

The chain is built from TRBV29-1 and TRBJ2-3; 8 positions match TRBD2. This CDR3 contains 16 residues. V gave up 4 bases and J gave up 5 bases; unmatched junction bases: 14. Germline V gene lookup returns CDR1 SQVTM and CDR2 ANQGSEA. In nucleotides, the CDR3 is TGCAGCGTTGTCCCACACGGGGGGGGAGGGGTAGATACGCAGTATTTT. Translation gives CSVVPHGGGGVDTQYF.